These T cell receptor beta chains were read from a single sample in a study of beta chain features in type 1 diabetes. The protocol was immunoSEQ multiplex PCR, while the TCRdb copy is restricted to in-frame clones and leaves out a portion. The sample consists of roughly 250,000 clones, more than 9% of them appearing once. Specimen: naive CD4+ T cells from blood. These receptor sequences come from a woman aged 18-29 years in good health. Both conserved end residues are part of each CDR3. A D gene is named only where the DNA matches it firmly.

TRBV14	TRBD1	CASSQVRGIFGELFF
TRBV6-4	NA	CASSPEELVTGELFF
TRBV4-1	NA	CASSQDTSTGQFYEQYF
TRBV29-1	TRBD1	CSATGTGRTEAFF
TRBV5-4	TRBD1	CASSSPGQGNFDGYTF
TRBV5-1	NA	CASSPQQVNYGYTF
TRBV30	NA	CAWKSPQTGSGNTIYF
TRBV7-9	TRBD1	CASSLERARGYSYEQYF
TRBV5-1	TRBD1	CASSLGGQGTHEQYF
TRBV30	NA	CAWSVGGSSYNSPLHF
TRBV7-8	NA	CASSQRLRGSYEQYF
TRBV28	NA	CASRAQDSYSNQPQHF
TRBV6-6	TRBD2	CASSYSSGGARETQYF
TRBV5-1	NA	CASSLREDYGYTF
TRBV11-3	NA	CASSPGEPSDTQYF
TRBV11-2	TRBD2	CASSPGLAGGETQYF
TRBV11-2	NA	CASSLFPAGGGDSPLHF
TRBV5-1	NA	CASSLATPGANVLTF
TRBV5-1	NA	CASSLGGAGNTIYF
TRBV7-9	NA	CASSQTVGEPQHF
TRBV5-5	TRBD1	CASSQQGPYSNQPQHF
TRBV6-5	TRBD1	CASRSTGGREKLFF
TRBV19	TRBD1	CASSSPGTGNTEAFF
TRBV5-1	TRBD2	CASSTGLAGGRTDTQYF
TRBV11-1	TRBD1	CASSRTGTAYEQYF
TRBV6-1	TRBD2	CASSGVAGSYNEQFF
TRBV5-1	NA	CASSSSSYEQYF
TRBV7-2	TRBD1	CASSLGQGNYGYTF
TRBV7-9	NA	CASSLARRGTDTQYF
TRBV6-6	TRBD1	CASSKGDRGFLYEQYF
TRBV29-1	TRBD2	CSAGTSGTRETQYF
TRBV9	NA	CASSVAGSGANVLTF
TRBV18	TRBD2	CASSDTSGYGDTQYF
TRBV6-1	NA	CASGQSSSYNEQFF
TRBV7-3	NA	CASSLTTGTEAFF
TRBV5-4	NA	CASSLDGGGRNEKLFF
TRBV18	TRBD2	CASSPASGRSTEQFF
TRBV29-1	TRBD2	CSVGRLAEGDTQYF
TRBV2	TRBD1	CASSVRGLSTEAFF
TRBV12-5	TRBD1	CASGLVMGQGTREQYF
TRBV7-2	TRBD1	CASRRGQPKSEQFF
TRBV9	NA	CASSVSWGEVNTEAFF
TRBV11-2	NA	CASSSTGTLQETQYF
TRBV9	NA	CASSVATSYNEQFF
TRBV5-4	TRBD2	CASSLLSGGGDTQYF
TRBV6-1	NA	CASSHRFQGNSPLHF
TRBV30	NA	CAWIWRGFNTEAFF
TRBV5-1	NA	CASSQPSGQHNEQFF
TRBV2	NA	CASSVESLASGASGNTIYF
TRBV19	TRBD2	CASSISGYSYNEQFF
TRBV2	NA	CASSSGRENTEAFF
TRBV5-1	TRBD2	CASSLFAGVNEQFF
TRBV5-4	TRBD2	CASRSETSFHEQYF
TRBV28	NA	CASAGSWGEANTGELFF
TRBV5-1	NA	CASSWGTGNTEAFF
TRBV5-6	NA	CASSLGENTEAFF
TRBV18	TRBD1	CASSPSGQGYEKLFF
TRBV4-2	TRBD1	CASSQDTGVDIQYF
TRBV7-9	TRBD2	CASSYIAGAAYNEQFF